These 30 T cell receptor beta chains came from one sample sequenced in a study of CD8 T cells in ankylosing spondylitis. Each CDR3 protein is one row after TCRdb ran MiXCR on the 5' RACE reads. The sample gives roughly 240,000 distinct CDR3 sequences, roughly 32% of which show up once; approximately 4.6% is in the top ten. Sequenced material: blood, either unsorted or a sorted T cell fraction (not recorded which). These receptors came from a male donor with ankylosing spondylitis or in good health (not recorded which).

The chain combines TRBV27 with TRBJ1-2, with 12 bases fitting TRBD1. Germline CDR1 and CDR2: MNHEY and SMNVEV (reference sequence). The CDR3 totals 17 residues. Unmatched junction bases numbered 16, after V lost 6 bases and J lost 8 bases. CDR3 DNA: TGTGCCAGCAGCAAAGGTCCGGGACAGGGGGCCCAAGGAGGCTACACCTTC. It is translated as CASSKGPGQGAQGGYTF.

This sequence joins TRBV6-5 and TRBJ2-3; the D is unclear. Germline assignment: CDR1 MNHEY and CDR2 SVGAGI. CDR3 length: 12 residues. V was pared by 7 bases and J by 4 bases, with 9 bases between. The chain's CDR3 is CASTGSADTQYF. The CDR3 DNA is TGTGCCAGCACCGGGTCCGCAGATACGCAGTATTTT.

This chain uses TRBV6-4 with TRBJ2-2; 9 nucleotides agree with TRBD1. Germline CDR1 reads MRHNA; CDR2 reads SNTAGT. CDR3 size: 18 residues. Trimming cost V 0 bases and J 0 bases; bases outside gene matches: 5. CDR3: CASSDSRTGGPNTGELFF. DNA of the CDR3: TGTGCCAGCAGTGACTCGAGAACAGGGGGCCCGAACACCGGGGAGCTGTTTTTT.

The chain recombines TRBV5-1 with TRBJ1-1; 8 positions agree with TRBD1. Trimming at V came to 4 bases and at J to 5 bases, leaving 10 bases not matched to a gene. This CDR3 is built from 15 residues. Germline assignment: CDR1 SGHRS and CDR2 YFSETQ. CDR3 DNA: TGCGCCAGCAGCCCAAGGACAGGGTCGCCGACTGAAGCTTTCTTT. Translating gives CASSPRTGSPTEAFF.

This clonotype was recorded at least ten times. The chain joins TRBV3-1 to TRBJ2-2; 10 bases agree with TRBD2. Germline V gene lookup returns CDR1 LGHDT and CDR2 YNNKEL (reference sequence). This CDR3 has 19 amino acids. The trim removed 1 base at V and 1 base at J, leaving 9 bases unmatched. The chain's CDR3 is CASSQAASGGALNTGELFF. The CDR3 nucleotides are TGTGCCAGCAGCCAAGCGGCGAGCGGGGGGGCCTTGAACACCGGGGAGCTGTTTTTT. The full variable domain, rest sourced from reference TRBV3-1 and TRBJ2-2, is DTAVSQTPKYLVTQMGNDKSIKCEQNLGHDTMYWYKQDSKKFLKIMFSYNNKELIINETVPNRFSPKSPDKAHLNLHINSLELGDSAVYFCASSQAASGGALNTGELFFGEGSRLTVL.

V is TRBV10-3 and J is TRBJ2-6, with D unresolved. This CDR3 is built from 15 residues. The germline gives CDR1 ENHRY, CDR2 SYGVKD. V was trimmed by 2 bases and J by 2 bases, leaving 7 bases between them. CDR3 DNA sequence: TGTGCCATCAGTGAGGACGTGGCTGGGGCCAACGTCCTGACTTTC. This translates into CAISEDVAGANVLTF.

The chain links TRBV5-5 to TRBJ2-5; perhaps TRBD1 as D (6 bases). Germline loops: CDR1 SGHKS, CDR2 YYEKEE (reference sequence). V lost 0 bases to trimming and J lost 1 base, with 10 bases between them. This CDR3 region has 15 residues. The CDR3 region is CASSLGRQVQETQYF. Here the CDR3 DNA reads TGTGCCAGCAGCTTGGGAAGACAGGTCCAAGAGACCCAGTACTTC.

The chain uses TRBV5-5 and TRBJ2-1; the D is unclear. Trimming cost V 3 bases and J 5 bases, with 21 bases left between them. This CDR3 has 17 amino acids. The germline CDR1 and CDR2 sequences are SGHKS and YYEKEE (reference sequence). The CDR3 DNA follows: TGTGCCAGCAGCTCGGTCTATGGGGAACTCACTCACAATGAGCAGTTCTTC. Amino acid sequence: CASSSVYGELTHNEQFF.

The CDR3 sequence: CATGQGPGHGQYF. Written as DNA, the CDR3 is TGTGCCACCGGACAGGGCCCAGGGCATGGGCAGTACTTC. The V gene is TRBV10-3, the J gene TRBJ2-7; 8 nucleotides align to TRBD1. The CDR3 is 13 amino acids. Germline trimming cut 10 bases from V and 9 bases from J; bases unmatched to any gene: 14. CDR1 is ENHRY, CDR2 SYGVKD, per germline.

This clonotype was detected once. The CDR3 ends on some other residue instead of the conserved phenylalanine or tryptophan, so this is likely a read error. This sequence joins TRBV20-1 and TRBJ1-1; 9 bases align to TRBD1. V was clipped by 6 bases and J by 3 bases; unmatched bases: 8. CDR3 size: 14 residues. The germline V gene encodes CDR1 DFQATT and CDR2 SNEGSKA (reference sequence). The CDR3 is CSALQGAFDTEAFL. The CDR3 region has the DNA TGCAGTGCCCTACAGGGGGCGTTTGACACTGAAGCTTTCTTG.

The chain links TRBV20-1 to TRBJ2-7, with no clear D. CDR1 and CDR2 (germline): DFQATT, SNEGSKA (reference sequence). Trimming shortened V by 2 bases and J by 1 base, and 9 bases separated the two germline ends. The CDR3 consists of 13 residues. CDR3 amino acids: CSARWVNSYEQYF. The CDR3 nucleotides are TGCAGTGCTAGATGGGTGAATTCCTACGAGCAGTACTTC.

This clonotype was seen repeatedly, ten times or more. This chain joins TRBV20-1 and TRBJ2-4, with 12 bases identical to TRBD2. CDR1 and CDR2 (germline): DFQATT, SNEGSKA (reference sequence). V shed 5 bases, J shed 8 bases, and the junction held 13 bases outside the gene matches. The CDR3 has 16 residues. In nucleotides, the CDR3 is TGCAGTGCTCTACAACTGACTAGCGGGGGTCGGGACATTCAGTACTTC. This encodes CSALQLTSGGRDIQYF.

CDR3 bases: TGTGCCACCAGCAGAGGAGGACAGGGGGCCTGGGAACATCAGCCCCAGCATTTT. Its translation: CATSRGGQGAWEHQPQHF. This rearrangement joins TRBV15 to TRBJ1-5; 11 bases align to TRBD1. With 1 base clipped from V and 5 bases from J, the junction kept 10 bases outside the gene matches. Germline loops: CDR1 LNHNV, CDR2 YYDKDF (reference sequence). The CDR3 is 18 residues long.

CDR3 in amino acids: CSAHSGSETQYF. The CDR3 region has the DNA TGCAGCGCCCACTCGGGGTCCGAGACCCAGTACTTC. V and J are TRBV29-1 and TRBJ2-5, with TRBD2 as a possible D gene (5 bases). Germline CDR1 reads SQVTM; CDR2 reads ANQGSEA. The V end lost 7 bases, the J end lost 5 bases, and 14 bases lay between the germline ends. CDR3 size: 12 residues.

V is TRBV5-6 and J is TRBJ2-3, with D uncertain. The CDR3 runs to 13 residues. The V gene's germline CDR1 is SGHDT and CDR2 YYEEEE. V lost 3 bases and J lost 2, with 7 bases in between. In nucleotides, the CDR3 is TGTGCCAGCAGCTACACAACCACAGATACGCAGTATTTT. This gives the protein CASSYTTTDTQYF.

As DNA, the CDR3 is TGCAGTGCTAGAGAAGGCTCCTACAATGAGCAGTTCTTC. Its protein product is CSAREGSYNEQFF. The gene calls are TRBV20-1 and TRBJ2-1; D is undetermined. CDR1 and CDR2 from the germline V gene are DFQATT and SNEGSKA (reference sequence). V was shortened by 0 bases and J by 0 bases, with 3 bases between the two germline ends. CDR3 size: 13 residues.

This chain links TRBV20-1 with TRBJ1-6; 7 bases align to TRBD1. Trimming took 4 bases from V and 8 from J; bases not matched to a gene: 5. Germline V gene lookup returns CDR1 DFQATT and CDR2 SNEGSKA (reference sequence). The CDR3 covers 13 residues. CDR3 loop: CSANRDRDSPLHF. As DNA, the CDR3 is TGCAGTGCTAACCGGGACAGAGATTCACCCCTCCACTTT.

This chain connects TRBV5-4 to TRBJ2-1; the D gene is possibly TRBD1 (6 bases). With 4 bases removed from V and 6 bases from J, the gap between germline ends came to 14 bases. Germline-derived CDR1 and CDR2 are SGHNT and YYREEE (reference sequence). The CDR3 is made up of 14 amino acids. The CDR3 nucleotides read TGTGCCAGCAGCAAAAGGGACACCACCAATGAGCAGTTCTTC. This translates into CASSKRDTTNEQFF.

The chain joins TRBV20-1 to TRBJ2-7; the D gene could be TRBD1 or TRBD2 (5 bases each). The V end was cut by 1 base, the J end by 1 base, with 14 bases between. The CDR3 loop spans 15 amino acids. In germline, CDR1 is DFQATT, CDR2 SNEGSKA (reference sequence). The CDR3 here is CSARALRDASYEQYF. CDR3 nucleotides: TGCAGTGCTAGAGCGCTTAGGGACGCATCCTACGAGCAGTACTTC.

The genes are TRBV5-5 and TRBJ2-1; the D is unclear. The V end lost 2 bases, the J end lost 3 bases, and 21 bases lay between the germline ends. The CDR3 consists of 18 residues. Germline CDR1 reads SGHKS; CDR2 reads YYEKEE (reference sequence). The CDR3 loop reads CASSLDQVSSVFYNEQFF. In nucleotides, the CDR3 is TGTGCCAGCAGCTTAGACCAAGTTTCCTCGGTATTCTACAATGAGCAGTTCTTC.

Many counts were recorded for this clonotype. The chain has TRBV12-3 or TRBV12-4 and TRBJ2-5; D is perhaps TRBD1 (6 bases). V was cut by 5 bases and J by 4 bases, with 11 bases left in between. This CDR3 has 13 amino acids. CDR3 amino acids: CASSQVGGETQYF. CDR3 DNA: TGTGCCAGCAGTCAAGTAGGGGGAGAGACCCAGTACTTC.

This clonotype occurred many times. The chain has TRBV20-1 and TRBJ2-5; 9 bases match TRBD2. Losses at the gene ends were 6 bases for V and 5 bases for J; bases not matched to a gene: 13. Germline CDR1 and CDR2: DFQATT and SNEGSKA (reference sequence). This CDR3 is built from 15 residues. Written as DNA, the CDR3 is TGCAGTGCCCCCAGGTTGCGGGGGGGCGTGGAGACCCAGTACTTC. It codes for CSAPRLRGGVETQYF.

The chain uses TRBV3-1 and TRBJ2-1; possible D gene TRBD2, 5 bases. The CDR3 is made up of 14 amino acids. Germline lookup yields CDR1 LGHDT and CDR2 YNNKEL (reference sequence). V gave up 4 bases and J gave up 8 bases, with 15 bases separating them. As DNA, the CDR3 is TGTGCCAGCAGCCCCGACGCAACTAGTTATGAGCAGTTCTTC. Translating gives CASSPDATSYEQFF.

This clonotype occurred a few times. The rearrangement links TRBV12-3 or TRBV12-4 to TRBJ2-3; either TRBD1 or TRBD2 may supply D (5 bases each). Trimming removed 3 bases at V and 6 bases at J, with 16 bases between. The CDR3 loop spans 15 amino acids. The chain's CDR3 is CASSLGTLIVDTQYF. The CDR3 region has the DNA TGTGCCAGCAGTTTGGGGACCTTAATTGTGGATACGCAGTATTTT.

The sample holds a few counts of this clonotype. This sequence joins TRBV18 and TRBJ1-4; D perhaps matches TRBD1 (5 bases). Between the trimmed V and J ends, which lost 3 bases and 8 bases, there was a span of 19 bases. Germline V gives CDR1 KGHSH, CDR2 LQKENI. This CDR3 is 16 amino acids long. This CDR3 reads CASSPPSRRVGEKLFF. The CDR3 DNA is TGTGCCAGCTCACCTCCATCGCGCAGGGTGGGCGAAAAACTGTTTTTT.

This sequence joins TRBV20-1 and TRBJ2-1; possible D gene TRBD1, 6 bases. There are 11 residues in the CDR3. Deletions cut 8 bases from V and 6 bases from J, with 11 bases between. Germline CDR1 DFQATT, CDR2 SNEGSKA (reference sequence). This CDR3 reads CSRRTVNEQFF. The CDR3, as DNA: TGCAGTCGCCGGACAGTCAATGAGCAGTTCTTC.

V and J are TRBV12-3 or TRBV12-4 and TRBJ2-2; no firm D call. The CDR3 runs to 15 residues. V lost 0 bases and J 6 bases, leaving 11 bases between the germline ends. The CDR3 sequence: CASSLAGRLPGELFF. For the CDR3, the DNA is TGTGCCAGCAGTTTAGCTGGCAGGTTGCCCGGGGAGCTGTTTTTT.

The chain combines TRBV4-2 with TRBJ2-1; the D is unclear. With 5 bases removed from V and 4 bases from J, the gap between germline ends came to 9 bases. The CDR3 is made up of 13 amino acids. Germline lookup yields CDR1 LGHNA and CDR2 YNFKEQ. The CDR3 loop reads CASSDESYNEQFF. The CDR3 DNA is TGTGCCAGCAGCGACGAAAGTTACAATGAGCAGTTCTTC.

This clonotype was seen only a few times. V and J are TRBV6-1 and TRBJ2-2; 10 positions agree with TRBD2. Germline CDR1 and CDR2: MNHNS and SASEGT. The CDR3 consists of 16 residues. The V and J ends lost 7 bases and 5 bases, in that order; junction bases with no gene match: 10. CDR3 loop: CASNKRGGGGTGELFF. For the CDR3, the DNA is TGTGCCAGCAATAAGCGGGGGGGCGGTGGGACCGGGGAGCTGTTTTTT.

For this clonotype: A read error may produce the germline difference seen at one junction end. The gene calls are TRBV5-6 and TRBJ1-6; weak D call: TRBD1 (5 bases). Germline loops: CDR1 SGHDT, CDR2 YYEEEE. The CDR3 runs 16 residues. The CDR3 coding sequence is TGTGCCAGCAGCTTCGGGGCGCGGGTGCCTAATACACCCCTCCACTTT. It codes for CASSFGARVPNTPLHF.